One and the same sample provided the 30 T cell receptor beta chains below, sequenced in a study of blood T cell repertoires in COVID-19. Assay used: immunoSEQ multiplex PCR; TCRdb lists only in-frame clones, some missing. Here the sample spans some 66,000 clones, approximately 94% being singletons. Sequencing used peripheral blood. These receptors all come from a man between 65 and 85 years old with active COVID-19.

This chain uses TRBV20-1 with TRBJ1-1, with D tentatively TRBD1 (5 bases). Germline V gene data show CDR1 as DFQATT and CDR2 as SNEGSKA (reference sequence). Trimming cost V 6 bases and J 6 bases, with 11 bases left between them. This CDR3 is 11 amino acids long. The CDR3 here is CSALDSPEAFF. The CDR3 DNA is TGCAGTGCCCTTGACAGCCCTGAAGCTTTCTTT.

The J gene is TRBJ2-5, the V gene TRBV7-9; 9 nucleotides agree with TRBD2. Per germline, CDR1 SEHNR and CDR2 FQNEAQ (reference sequence). This CDR3 spans 18 amino acids. J gave up 0 bases and V 1 base, and 9 bases lay outside the gene matches. The CDR3 sequence is CASSLGRLAGLHQETQYF. The DNA for the CDR3 is TGTGCCAGCAGCTTAGGTCGGCTAGCGGGGCTACACCAAGAGACCCAGTACTTC.

The chain joins TRBV5-6 to TRBJ1-3; 8 nucleotides agree with TRBD1. V lost 0 bases to trimming and J lost 4 bases; unmatched junction nucleotides: 6. CDR3 size: 16 residues. Germline-derived CDR1 and CDR2 are SGHDT and YYEEEE. CDR3 bases: TGTGCCAGCAGCTTGGCCTGGACAGGGTTAGGAAACACCATATATTTT. It translates to CASSLAWTGLGNTIYF.

The V call is TRBV5-1, the J call TRBJ1-2, with TRBD1 matching 7 bases. The CDR3 length is 13 residues. Germline-derived CDR1 and CDR2 are SGHRS and YFSETQ. The V segment lost 4 bases and the J segment 3 bases; nucleotides outside the gene matches: 3. The CDR3 DNA is TGCGCCAGCAGCCAAGGACAGGACTATGGCTACACCTTC. Residues: CASSQGQDYGYTF.

V gene TRBV19 combines with J gene TRBJ1-1; D gene unclear. The CDR3 is made up of 16 amino acids. Germline lookup yields CDR1 LNHDA and CDR2 SQIVND (reference sequence). Trimming took 3 bases from V and 1 from J, leaving 15 bases between them. DNA of the CDR3: TGTGCCAGTAGTATCTTTCTTTGGCTTTCGAACACTGAAGCTTTCTTT. Its protein is CASSIFLWLSNTEAFF.

J is TRBJ2-1 and V is TRBV6-5; 9 nucleotides line up with TRBD1. The V segment lost 6 bases and the J segment 0 bases; nucleotides outside the gene matches: 3. CDR3 length: 15 amino acids. Per the germline V gene, CDR1 is MNHEY and CDR2 is SVGAGI. The CDR3: CASRADRGSYNEQFF. Here the CDR3 DNA reads TGTGCCAGCAGGGCGGACAGGGGCTCCTACAATGAGCAGTTCTTC.

This clone was counted once. The chain has TRBV6-2 or TRBV6-3 and TRBJ2-2; TRBD1 agrees at 7 bases. With 2 bases clipped from V and 6 bases from J, the junction kept 15 bases outside the gene matches. The CDR3 covers 18 residues. Germline V gene lookup returns CDR1 MNHEY and CDR2 SVGEGT. CDR3: CASSYLEAAGGVSGELFF. As DNA, the CDR3 is TGTGCCAGCAGTTACCTAGAGGCGGCAGGGGGTGTCTCCGGGGAGCTGTTTTTT.

The chain carries TRBV24-1 and TRBJ2-3; D gene ambiguous. V was clipped by 3 bases and J by 5 bases, with 5 bases between them. The CDR3 is made up of 12 amino acids. The germline gives CDR1 KGHDR, CDR2 SFDVKD. As DNA, the CDR3 is TGTGCCACCAGTGATCCCGTAGATACGCAGTATTTT. It translates to CATSDPVDTQYF.

The V and J genes are TRBV11-2 and TRBJ2-7, with D possibly matching TRBD2 (5 bases). V lost 1 base and J lost 2, with 12 bases in between. The CDR3 spans 15 residues. Looked up from germline, CDR1 is SGHAT and CDR2 is FQNNGV. CDR3 in DNA: TGTGCCAGCAGCTTAGTATCGGCGGGTACCTACGAGCAGTACTTC. It encodes CASSLVSAGTYEQYF.

The V gene is TRBV18, the J gene TRBJ1-4; D is undetermined. This CDR3 spans 14 amino acids. Germline-derived CDR1 and CDR2 are KGHSH and LQKENI. Trimming left V 2 bases short and J 7 bases short, with 11 bases between. CDR3 region: CASSPERLGEKLFF. The CDR3 DNA reads TGTGCCAGCTCACCAGAGAGGTTGGGTGAAAAACTGTTTTTT.

The rearrangement joins TRBV5-6 to TRBJ2-1, with 8 bases identical to TRBD1. In germline, CDR1 is SGHDT, CDR2 YYEEEE. The CDR3 is made up of 13 amino acids. V shed 5 bases, J shed 12 bases, and the junction held 10 bases outside the gene matches. The CDR3 DNA sequence: TGTGCCAGCAGTATTATCCAGGGGGCTGGGCAGTTCTTC. It codes for CASSIIQGAGQFF. The whole variable domain, filled in from reference TRBV5-6 and TRBJ2-1, reads DAGVTQSPTHLIKTRGQQVTLRCSPKSGHDTVSWYQQALGQGPQFIFQYYEEEERQRGNFPDRFSGHQFPNYSSELNVNALLLGDSALYLCASSIIQGAGQFFGPGTRLTVL.

The CDR3 sequence is CASSVYSSTGELFF. CDR3 DNA sequence: TGTGCCAGCAGCGTTTACAGCTCGACCGGGGAGCTGTTTTTT. The J gene is TRBJ2-2, the V gene TRBV9; the D is unclear. This CDR3 contains 14 residues. Germline CDR1 and CDR2: SGDLS and YYNGEE. Trimming removed 2 bases from V and 5 bases from J, with 10 bases in between.

CDR3 bases: TGTGCCAGCAGTTACTTACAGGGCTCTGGAAACACCATATATTTT. This gives the protein CASSYLQGSGNTIYF. The genes are TRBV6-5 and TRBJ1-3, with a tentative D call TRBD1 (6 bases). Germline V gene lookup returns CDR1 MNHEY and CDR2 SVGAGI. CDR3 length equals 15 residues. The ends were cut back, 1 base at V and 0 bases at J, with 7 bases in the middle.

This chain connects TRBV6-2 or TRBV6-3 to TRBJ1-2; 11 positions agree with TRBD1. Trimming took 2 bases from V and 6 from J; bases not matched to a gene: 5. This CDR3 region has 15 residues. Per germline, CDR1 MNHEY and CDR2 SVGEGT. The CDR3 loop is CASSYIGQGANGYTF. The CDR3 DNA is TGTGCCAGCAGTTACATCGGACAGGGGGCGAATGGCTACACCTTC.

V usage is TRBV5-4 and J usage is TRBJ2-3; D is perhaps TRBD1 (5 bases). CDR3 length equals 13 residues. The V gene's germline CDR1 is SGHNT and CDR2 YYREEE (reference sequence). V was cut by 0 bases and J by 4 bases, with 6 bases left in between. This CDR3 is CASSLEGADTQYF. The CDR3 DNA reads as TGTGCCAGCAGCTTGGAAGGGGCAGATACGCAGTATTTT. Supplemented by reference TRBV5-4 and TRBJ2-3, the full variable domain reads ETGVTQSPTHLIKTRGQQVTLRCSSQSGHNTVSWYQQALGQGPQFIFQYYREEENGRGNFPPRFSGLQFPNYSSELNVNALELDDSALYLCASSLEGADTQYFGPGTRLTVL.

This rearrangement joins TRBV25-1 to TRBJ2-2; D uncertain. Per germline, CDR1 MGHDK and CDR2 SYGVNS. The CDR3 runs to 14 residues. Trimming pared 6 bases from V and 0 bases from J, leaving 8 bases between. In nucleotides, the CDR3 is TGTGCCAGCAGAAGCATTTCGAACACCGGGGAGCTGTTTTTT. Translation gives CASRSISNTGELFF.

V gene TRBV10-3 combines with J gene TRBJ2-7; possibly TRBD1 for D (5 bases). This CDR3 has 14 amino acids. The V gene's germline CDR1 is ENHRY and CDR2 SYGVKD. Deletions cut 4 bases from V and 4 bases from J, with 14 bases between. Here the CDR3 DNA reads TGTGCCATCAGTGGTCCAGGGTTGGGGTACGAGCAGTACGTC. Translation: CAISGPGLGYEQYV.

This chain uses TRBV28 with TRBJ1-2, with 11 positions matching TRBD1. CDR3 size: 16 residues. In germline, CDR1 is MDHEN, CDR2 SYDVKM. J gave up 4 bases and V 5 bases, and 9 bases lay outside the gene matches. CDR3 region: CASSLRDRGTRYGYTF. As DNA, the CDR3 is TGTGCCAGCAGTCTCCGGGACAGGGGGACCCGCTATGGCTACACCTTC.

The chain recombines TRBV7-9 with TRBJ2-7, with a weak D call TRBD1 (5 bases). This CDR3 spans 14 amino acids. Trimming shortened V by 5 bases and J by 4 bases, and 15 bases separated the two germline ends. Per the germline V gene, CDR1 is SEHNR and CDR2 is FQNEAQ (reference sequence). CDR3 residues: CASSPQGTVYEQYV. In nucleotides, the CDR3 is TGTGCCAGCAGCCCCCAGGGAACGGTGTACGAGCAGTACGTC.

This clone is a singleton in its sample. The rearrangement joins TRBV13 to TRBJ2-3, with D unclear. This CDR3 spans 17 amino acids. The ends were cut back, 2 bases at V and 1 base at J, with 16 bases in the middle. Germline lookup yields CDR1 PRHDT and CDR2 FYEKMQ (reference sequence). The chain's CDR3 is CASSLRWRGDRTDTQYF. Here the CDR3 DNA reads TGTGCCAGCAGCTTACGGTGGCGAGGTGATCGCACAGATACGCAGTATTTT.

V is TRBV6-5 and J is TRBJ2-5; 7 nucleotides line up with TRBD2. The CDR3 loop spans 14 amino acids. Unmatched junction bases numbered 7, after V lost 6 bases and J lost 3 bases. In germline, CDR1 is MNHEY, CDR2 SVGAGI. CDR3 protein: CASRDGSGEETQYF. For the CDR3, the DNA is TGTGCCAGCAGAGACGGCAGCGGGGAAGAGACCCAGTACTTC.

The chain is built from TRBV3-1 (or the pseudogene TRBV3-2) and TRBJ1-5, with a tentative D call TRBD1 (5 bases). The CDR3 loop spans 13 amino acids. V dropped 4 bases and J dropped 7 bases, with 11 bases sitting between them. In germline, CDR1 is LGHDT, CDR2 YNNKEL (reference sequence). For the CDR3, the DNA is TGTGCCAGCAGCCTAGGGGAAATCCAGCCCCAGCATTTT. Its translation: CASSLGEIQPQHF.

The CDR3 region is CASRGLAGGPGELFF. The DNA of the CDR3 is TGTGCCAGTCGTGGACTAGCGGGGGGCCCCGGGGAGCTGTTTTTT. V usage is TRBV19 and J usage is TRBJ2-2; TRBD2 agrees at 14 bases. Germline CDR1 LNHDA, CDR2 SQIVND (reference sequence). The CDR3 has 15 amino acids. V gave up 8 bases and J gave up 6 bases; unmatched junction bases: 5.

The table lists this clone with a count of one. J is TRBJ2-2 and V is TRBV9, with TRBD1 matching 8 bases. V was clipped by 0 bases and J by 2 bases; unmatched bases: 3. CDR1 and CDR2 from the germline V gene are SGDLS and YYNGEE. The CDR3 spans 16 residues. CDR3 nucleotide sequence: TGTGCCAGCAGCGTAGGGACAGGGATTAACACCGGGGAGCTGTTTTTT. It yields the protein CASSVGTGINTGELFF.

The CDR3 here is CASSPSGTGPYGYTF. As DNA, the CDR3 is TGTGCCAGTAGTCCCTCCGGGACAGGCCCCTATGGCTACACCTTC. The V and J genes are TRBV19 and TRBJ1-2; 8 bases match TRBD1. The CDR3 is made up of 15 amino acids. Per germline, CDR1 LNHDA and CDR2 SQIVND (reference sequence). V lost 5 bases to trimming and J lost 4 bases; unmatched junction nucleotides: 9. Full variable domain (outside the CDR3, taken from reference TRBV19 and TRBJ1-2): DGGITQSPKYLFRKEGQNVTLSCEQNLNHDAMYWYRQDPGQGLRLIYYSQIVNDFQKGDIAEGYSVSREKKESFPLTVTSAQKNPTAFYLCASSPSGTGPYGYTFGSGTRLTVV.

V gene TRBV2 combines with J gene TRBJ1-5; 7 nucleotides align to TRBD1. CDR1 is SNHLY and CDR2 is FYNNEI in the germline V gene. V lost 6 bases, J lost 6 bases, and 14 bases stayed unmatched. The CDR3 totals 16 residues. The CDR3 DNA reads TGTGCCAGCAGGTCAACTACAGGGGATGTGGGTCAGCCCCAGCATTTT. Translation gives CASRSTTGDVGQPQHF. The full variable domain, with the rest looked up from reference TRBV2 and TRBJ1-5, is EPEVTQTPSHQVTQMGQEVILRCVPISNHLYFYWYRQILGQKVEFLVSFYNNEISEKSEIFDDQFSVERPDGSNFTLKIRSTKLEDSAMYFCASRSTTGDVGQPQHFGDGTRLSIL.

The genes are TRBV7-8 and TRBJ2-2, with TRBD2 identical over 16 bases. CDR3 length: 18 residues. Looked up from germline, CDR1 is SGHVS and CDR2 is FQNEAQ. With V trimmed by 3 bases and J by 5 bases, 6 bases remained unmatched. The CDR3 reads CASSLEGLAGGPTGELFF. The CDR3 DNA reads as TGTGCCAGCAGCTTGGAGGGACTAGCGGGGGGGCCGACCGGGGAGCTGTTTTTT.

This rearrangement joins TRBV21-1 to TRBJ1-1; the tabulated D call, TRBD1, remains unverified against the DNA. TRBV21-1 is a recognized pseudogene. The CDR3 runs 13 residues. The CDR3 protein is CARQRTGHTEAFF. The CDR3 DNA follows: TGTGCCAGACAAAGGACAGGGCACACTGAAGCTTTCTTT.

The rearrangement uses TRBV19 and TRBJ1-2; 8 positions match TRBD1. Germline V lookup: CDR1 LNHDA, CDR2 SQIVND (reference sequence). The CDR3 has 16 residues. J lost 2 bases, V lost 3 bases, and 8 bases had no gene match. The CDR3 is CASSIATGTGNYGYTF. CDR3 sequence (DNA): TGTGCCAGTAGTATCGCCACCGGGACAGGAAACTATGGCTACACCTTC.

This clone was seen more than once but under ten times. This chain connects TRBV5-1 to TRBJ1-2; 11 bases map to TRBD1. The trim removed 1 base at V and 8 bases at J, leaving 10 bases unmatched. Germline-derived CDR1 and CDR2 are SGHRS and YFSETQ. CDR3 size: 16 residues. CDR3 sequence: CASSLNPGTGGLGYTF. CDR3 sequence (DNA): TGCGCCAGCAGCTTGAACCCCGGGACAGGGGGTTTAGGCTACACCTTC.